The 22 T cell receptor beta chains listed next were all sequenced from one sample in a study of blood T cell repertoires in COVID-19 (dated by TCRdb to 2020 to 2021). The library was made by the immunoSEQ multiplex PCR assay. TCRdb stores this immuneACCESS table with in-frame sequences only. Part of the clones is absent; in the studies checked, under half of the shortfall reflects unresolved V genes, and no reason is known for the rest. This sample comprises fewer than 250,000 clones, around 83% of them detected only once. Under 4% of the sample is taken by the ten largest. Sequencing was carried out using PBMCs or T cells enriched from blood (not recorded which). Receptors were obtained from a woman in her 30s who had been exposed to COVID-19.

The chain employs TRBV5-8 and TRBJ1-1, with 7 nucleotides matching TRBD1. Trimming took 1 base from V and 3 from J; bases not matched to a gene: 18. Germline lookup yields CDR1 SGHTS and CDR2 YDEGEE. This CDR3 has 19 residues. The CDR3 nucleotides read TGTGCCAGCAGCTTGATATTTGGGACAGAGAAATTCGGAGACACTGAAGCTTTCTTT. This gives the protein CASSLIFGTEKFGDTEAFF.

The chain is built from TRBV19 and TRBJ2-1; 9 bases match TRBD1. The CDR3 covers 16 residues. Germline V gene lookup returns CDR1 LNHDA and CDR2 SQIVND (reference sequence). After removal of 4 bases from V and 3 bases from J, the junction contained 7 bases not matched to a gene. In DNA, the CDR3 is TGTGCCAGTAGTAAAGGGGACAGGGTGGGCTACAATGAGCAGTTCTTC. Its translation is CASSKGDRVGYNEQFF.

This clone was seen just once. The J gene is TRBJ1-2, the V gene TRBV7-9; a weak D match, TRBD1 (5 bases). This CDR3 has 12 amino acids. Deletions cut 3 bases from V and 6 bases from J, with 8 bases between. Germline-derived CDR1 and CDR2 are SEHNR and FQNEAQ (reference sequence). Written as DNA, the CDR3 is TGTGCCAGCAGCTTCCAGACAGATGGCTACACCTTC. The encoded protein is CASSFQTDGYTF.

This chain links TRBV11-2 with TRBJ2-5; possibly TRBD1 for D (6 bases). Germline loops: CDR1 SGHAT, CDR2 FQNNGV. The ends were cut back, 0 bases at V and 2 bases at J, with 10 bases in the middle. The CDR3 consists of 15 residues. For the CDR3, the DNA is TGTGCCAGCAGCTTAGATAGTCAGGGGCAAGAGACCCAGTACTTC. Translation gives CASSLDSQGQETQYF.

CDR3 DNA sequence: TGCGCCAGCAGCCTCCGGGACAGGAACACCGGGGAGCTGTTTTTT. The encoded protein is CASSLRDRNTGELFF. The chain couples TRBV5-1 to TRBJ2-2; TRBD1 agrees at 7 bases. J gave up 1 base and V 4 bases, and 4 bases lay outside the gene matches. Germline V gene sequence: CDR1 SGHRS, CDR2 YFSETQ. The CDR3 contains 15 residues.

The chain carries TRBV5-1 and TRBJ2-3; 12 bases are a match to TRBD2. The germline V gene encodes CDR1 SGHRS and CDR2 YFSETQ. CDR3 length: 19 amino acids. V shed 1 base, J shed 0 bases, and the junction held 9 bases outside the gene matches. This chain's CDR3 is CASSLSPGLAGLSTDTQYF. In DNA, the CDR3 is TGCGCCAGCAGCTTGTCCCCGGGACTAGCGGGCCTAAGCACAGATACGCAGTATTTT.

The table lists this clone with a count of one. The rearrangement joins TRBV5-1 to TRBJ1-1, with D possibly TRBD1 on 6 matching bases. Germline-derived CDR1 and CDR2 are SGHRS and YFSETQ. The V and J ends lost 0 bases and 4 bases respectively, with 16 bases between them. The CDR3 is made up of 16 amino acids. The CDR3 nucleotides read TGCGCCAGCAGCTTGGGGGTGAGGGGGTCGGGCACTGAAGCTTTCTTT. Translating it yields CASSLGVRGSGTEAFF.

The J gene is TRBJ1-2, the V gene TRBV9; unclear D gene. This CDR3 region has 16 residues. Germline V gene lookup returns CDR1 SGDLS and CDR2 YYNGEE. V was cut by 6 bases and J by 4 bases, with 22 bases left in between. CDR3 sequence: CASNINPSRGGYGYTF. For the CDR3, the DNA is TGTGCCAGCAACATAAACCCAAGTCGGGGTGGCTATGGCTACACCTTC.

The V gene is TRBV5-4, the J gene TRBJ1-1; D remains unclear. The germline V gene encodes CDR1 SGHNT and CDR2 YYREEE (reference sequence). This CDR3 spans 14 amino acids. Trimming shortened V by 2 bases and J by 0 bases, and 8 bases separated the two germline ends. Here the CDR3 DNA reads TGTGCCAGCAGCTTTGGTCAGATGAACACTGAAGCTTTCTTT. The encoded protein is CASSFGQMNTEAFF.

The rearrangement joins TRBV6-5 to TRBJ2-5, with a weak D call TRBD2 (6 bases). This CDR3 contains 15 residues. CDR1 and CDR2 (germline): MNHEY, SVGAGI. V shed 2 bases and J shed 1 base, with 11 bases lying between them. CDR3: CASSYGGRPQETQYF. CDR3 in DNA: TGTGCCAGCAGTTACGGGGGGAGGCCCCAAGAGACCCAGTACTTC.

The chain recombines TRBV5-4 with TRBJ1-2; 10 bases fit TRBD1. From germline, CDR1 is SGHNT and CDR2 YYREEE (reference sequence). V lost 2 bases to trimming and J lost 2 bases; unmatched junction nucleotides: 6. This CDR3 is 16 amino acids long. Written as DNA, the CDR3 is TGTGCCAGCAGCTTAGCCCCGGGACAGGGGAACTATGGCTACACCTTC. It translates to CASSLAPGQGNYGYTF.

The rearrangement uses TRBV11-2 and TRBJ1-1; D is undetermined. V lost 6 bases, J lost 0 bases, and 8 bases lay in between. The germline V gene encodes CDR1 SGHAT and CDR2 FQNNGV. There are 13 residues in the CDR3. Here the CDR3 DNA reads TGTGCCAGCAGGGTGGAGGTGAACACTGAAGCTTTCTTT. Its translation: CASRVEVNTEAFF.

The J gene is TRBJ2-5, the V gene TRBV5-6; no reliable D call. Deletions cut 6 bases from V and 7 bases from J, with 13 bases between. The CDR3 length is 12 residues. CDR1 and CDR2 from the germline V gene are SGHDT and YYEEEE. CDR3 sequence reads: CASTTTQVTQYF. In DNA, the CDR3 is TGTGCCAGCACCACAACTCAGGTGACCCAGTACTTC.

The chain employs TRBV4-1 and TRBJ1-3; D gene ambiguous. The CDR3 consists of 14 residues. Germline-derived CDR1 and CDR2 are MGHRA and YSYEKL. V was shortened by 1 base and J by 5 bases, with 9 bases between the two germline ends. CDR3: CASSQAGVRNTIYF. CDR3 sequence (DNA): TGCGCCAGCAGCCAAGCGGGTGTGAGAAACACCATATATTTT.

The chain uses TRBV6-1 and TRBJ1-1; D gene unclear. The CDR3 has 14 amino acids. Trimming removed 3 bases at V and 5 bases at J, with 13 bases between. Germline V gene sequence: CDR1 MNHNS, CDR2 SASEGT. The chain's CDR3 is CASSDFNPRTEAFF. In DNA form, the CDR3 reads TGTGCCAGCAGTGATTTTAACCCGCGGACTGAAGCTTTCTTT.

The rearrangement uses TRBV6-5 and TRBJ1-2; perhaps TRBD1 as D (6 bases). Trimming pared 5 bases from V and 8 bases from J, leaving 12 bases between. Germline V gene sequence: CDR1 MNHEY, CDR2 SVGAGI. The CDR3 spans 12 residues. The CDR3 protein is CASSPGALGYTF. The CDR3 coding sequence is TGTGCCAGCAGTCCAGGGGCGTTAGGCTACACCTTC.

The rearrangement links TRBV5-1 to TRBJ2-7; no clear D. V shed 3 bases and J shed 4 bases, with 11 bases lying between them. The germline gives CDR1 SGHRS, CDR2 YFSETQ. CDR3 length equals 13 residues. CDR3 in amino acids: CASSSPGRYEQYF. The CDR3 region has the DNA TGCGCCAGCAGCTCCCCAGGTCGGTACGAGCAGTACTTC.

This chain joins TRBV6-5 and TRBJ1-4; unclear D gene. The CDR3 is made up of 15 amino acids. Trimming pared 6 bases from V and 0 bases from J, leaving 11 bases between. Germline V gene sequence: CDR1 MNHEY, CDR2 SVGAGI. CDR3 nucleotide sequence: TGTGCCAGCAGCCCGGAGTACGCAACTAATGAAAAACTGTTTTTT. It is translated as CASSPEYATNEKLFF.

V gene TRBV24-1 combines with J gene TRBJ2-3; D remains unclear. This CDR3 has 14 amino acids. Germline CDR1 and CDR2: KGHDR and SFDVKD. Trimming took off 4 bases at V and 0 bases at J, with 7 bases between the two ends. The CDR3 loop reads CATSEDGSTDTQYF. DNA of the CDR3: TGTGCCACCAGTGAAGACGGGAGCACAGATACGCAGTATTTT.

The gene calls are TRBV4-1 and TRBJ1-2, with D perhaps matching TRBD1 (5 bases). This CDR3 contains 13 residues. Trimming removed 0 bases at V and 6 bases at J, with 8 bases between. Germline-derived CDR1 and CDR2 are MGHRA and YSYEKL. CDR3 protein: CASSQDLRDGYTF. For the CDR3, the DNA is TGCGCCAGCAGCCAAGATCTCAGGGATGGCTACACCTTC.

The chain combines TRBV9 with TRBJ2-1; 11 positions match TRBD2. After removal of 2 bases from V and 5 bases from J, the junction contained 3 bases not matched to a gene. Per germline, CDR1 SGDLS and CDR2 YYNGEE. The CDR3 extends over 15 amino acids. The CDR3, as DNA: TGTGCCAGCAGCGTCGGGACTAGCGGCAACAATGAGCAGTTCTTC. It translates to CASSVGTSGNNEQFF. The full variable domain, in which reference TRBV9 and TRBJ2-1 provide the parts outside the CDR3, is DSGVTQTPKHLITATGQRVTLRCSPRSGDLSVYWYQQSLDQGLQFLIQYYNGEERAKGNILERFSAQQFPDLHSELNLSSLELGDSALYFCASSVGTSGNNEQFFGPGTRLTVL.

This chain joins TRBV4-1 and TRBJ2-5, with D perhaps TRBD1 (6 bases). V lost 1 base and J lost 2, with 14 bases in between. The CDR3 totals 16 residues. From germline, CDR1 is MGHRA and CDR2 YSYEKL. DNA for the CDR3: TGCGCCAGCAGCCAAGGGACAGAAGGTTTACAAGAGACCCAGTACTTC. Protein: CASSQGTEGLQETQYF.